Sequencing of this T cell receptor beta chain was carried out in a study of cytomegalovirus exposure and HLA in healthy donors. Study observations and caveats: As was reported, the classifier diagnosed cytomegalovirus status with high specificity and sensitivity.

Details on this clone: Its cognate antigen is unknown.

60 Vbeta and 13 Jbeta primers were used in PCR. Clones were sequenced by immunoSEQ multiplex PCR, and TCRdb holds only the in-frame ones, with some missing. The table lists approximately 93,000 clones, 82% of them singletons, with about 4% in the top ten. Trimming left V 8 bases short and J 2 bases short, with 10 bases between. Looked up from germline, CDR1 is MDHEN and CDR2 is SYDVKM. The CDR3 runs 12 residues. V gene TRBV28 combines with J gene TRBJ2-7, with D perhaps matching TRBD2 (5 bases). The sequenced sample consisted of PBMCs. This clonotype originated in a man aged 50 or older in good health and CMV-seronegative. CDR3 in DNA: TGTGCCAGCTCTGGGGAGCCCTACGAGCAGTACTTC. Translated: CASSGEPYEQYF.